The clone carrying this T cell receptor beta chain has more than one count but fewer than ten. Its antigen is still unknown. The data are from a study of neurological immune-mediated disorders. The CDR3 sequence is 13 residues long. CDR1 is SGHAT and CDR2 is FQNNGV in the germline V gene. The ends were cut back, 2 bases at V and 5 bases at J, with 7 bases in the middle. The study built unsorted libraries from 2 million PBMCs kept at -80 C. 5'RACE with 10-nucleotide random UMIs generated the cDNA. TCRdb ran MiXCR on the 5' RACE reads and lists one entry per CDR3 protein. This sample has around 20,000 distinct CDR3 sequences, with about 13% found just once. Study results and caveats: Expanded clones shared no CDR3 amino acid sequences across subjects, suggesting private repertoires in all groups. The level of TCR clonal expansion was highest in patients with HTLV-1-associated myelopathy and lowest in multiple sclerosis, where it fell below the level seen in healthy controls.

The genes are TRBV11-2 and TRBJ2-1, with D possibly TRBD1 on 5 matching bases. This TCR derives from a woman between 55 and 75 years old with HTLV-1-associated myelopathy (HAM/TSP). The sample taken for sequencing was PBMCs. CDR3 amino acids: CASSLSRDNEQFF. CDR3 in DNA: TGTGCCAGCAGCTTATCCAGGGACAATGAGCAGTTCTTC.